The 17 T cell receptor beta chains presented below share a single source sample, sequenced in a study of blood T cell repertoires in COVID-19. Libraries were prepared by immunoSEQ multiplex PCR; TCRdb keeps only in-frame clonotypes and omits some of them. The repertoire consists of approximately 130,000 clones, with around nine tenths occurring once and the leading ten covering about 2%. Sequencing was performed on peripheral blood. The receptors shown here come from a woman in her 50s with acute or convalescent COVID-19.

This chain uses TRBV19 with TRBJ1-2; 9 nucleotides agree with TRBD1. The germline gives CDR1 LNHDA, CDR2 SQIVND (reference sequence). The V gene end was trimmed by 5 bases and the J gene end by 2 bases; junction bases not matched to a gene: 9. The CDR3 contains 16 residues. CDR3 nucleotide sequence: TGTGCCAGTAGTTCTCAAGCCGGGACAGGGAACTATGGCTACACCTTC. Residues: CASSSQAGTGNYGYTF.

The chain carries TRBV15 and TRBJ2-2; TRBD1 is a possible D gene (6 bases). The V gene lost 3 bases and the J gene lost 1 base, with 12 bases spanning the gap. This CDR3 has 16 residues. Germline V CDR1 and CDR2: LNHNV, YYDKDF (reference sequence). Here the CDR3 DNA reads TGTGCCACCAGCAGTCGGGGACACCTGAACACCGGGGAGCTGTTTTTT. Its translation is CATSSRGHLNTGELFF.

The rearrangement joins TRBV2 to TRBJ1-2, with a weak D call TRBD1 (6 bases). This CDR3 is built from 13 residues. Per germline, CDR1 SNHLY and CDR2 FYNNEI. With 6 bases removed from V and 8 bases from J, the gap between germline ends came to 16 bases. The CDR3 DNA reads as TGTGCCAGCAGCTACACAGGGAGTGGGGGCTACACCTTC. Translation gives CASSYTGSGGYTF.

This chain connects TRBV18 to TRBJ2-7, with TRBD1 matching over 9 bases. Unmatched junction bases numbered 5, after V lost 3 bases and J lost 2 bases. This CDR3 is 15 amino acids long. The germline V gene has CDR1 KGHSH and CDR2 LQKENI. As DNA, the CDR3 is TGTGCCAGCTCACCGCTCGGACAGGGGACCTACGAGCAGTACTTC. It yields the protein CASSPLGQGTYEQYF.

The chain employs TRBV10-2 and TRBJ1-5; D not resolved. The germline CDR1 and CDR2 sequences are WSHSY and SAAADI. V lost 6 bases and J lost 6, with 15 bases in between. The CDR3 covers 14 residues. The CDR3 spells CASSQSRGTQPQHF. CDR3 nucleotides: TGCGCCAGCAGCCAGTCGCGGGGAACTCAGCCCCAGCATTTT.

The V and J genes are TRBV25-1 and TRBJ2-7; TRBD2 matches 9 bases. The CDR3 loop spans 15 amino acids. The germline CDR1 and CDR2 sequences are MGHDK and SYGVNS. V lost 3 bases to trimming and J lost 3 bases; unmatched junction nucleotides: 6. The CDR3 DNA reads as TGTGCCAGCAGTGATGGACTAGCGACAGACTACGAGCAGTACTTC. The encoded protein is CASSDGLATDYEQYF.

The chain recombines TRBV7-7 with TRBJ2-5; perhaps TRBD2 as D (5 bases). Trimming stripped 2 bases from V and 2 bases from J, with 12 bases between. CDR3 length: 15 residues. Looked up from germline, CDR1 is SSHAT and CDR2 is FNYEAQ (reference sequence). The CDR3 spells CASSLSWTEQETQYF. The CDR3 coding sequence is TGTGCCAGCAGCTTAAGCTGGACTGAACAAGAGACCCAGTACTTC.

The chain couples TRBV7-3 to TRBJ2-2, with 11 nucleotides matching TRBD2. This CDR3 region has 17 residues. With 5 bases clipped from V and 5 bases from J, the junction kept 10 bases outside the gene matches. The germline CDR1 and CDR2 sequences are SGHTA and FQGTGA. CDR3 region: CASSIDPGLADTGELFF. The CDR3 DNA follows: TGTGCCAGCAGCATTGACCCGGGACTAGCGGATACCGGGGAGCTGTTTTTT.

The chain joins TRBV4-1 to TRBJ1-3; D ambiguous. The CDR3 spans 15 residues. V lost 6 bases and J 0 bases, leaving 12 bases between the germline ends. CDR1 and CDR2 (germline): MGHRA, YSYEKL. CDR3 DNA: TGCGCCAGCAGGTTCCAGGTCTTCTCTGGAAACACCATATATTTT. It specifies CASRFQVFSGNTIYF.

The gene calls are TRBV7-2 and TRBJ1-1; 9 bases are shared with TRBD1. The CDR3 is 15 residues long. V was pared by 1 base and J by 5 bases, with 5 bases of the junction left unmatched. Germline V gene data show CDR1 as SGHTA and CDR2 as FQGNSA. The CDR3 DNA reads as TGTGCCAGCAGCTTAGTAGGACAGGGGTATACTGAAGCTTTCTTT. Amino acids: CASSLVGQGYTEAFF.

The chain employs TRBV7-2 and TRBJ1-1; TRBD1 matches 7 bases. Germline CDR1 SGHTA, CDR2 FQGNSA. The CDR3 is made up of 14 amino acids. The ends lost 4 bases at V and 4 bases at J; junction bases unmatched: 6. This chain's CDR3 is CASSSRGRITEAFF. Written as DNA, the CDR3 is TGTGCCAGCAGCTCAAGGGGGCGCATCACTGAAGCTTTCTTT.

The gene calls are TRBV1 and TRBJ1-6; the D call TRBD1 from the table was never checked on the DNA. TRBV1 is described as a pseudogene. There are 15 residues in the CDR3. The CDR3 DNA follows: TGCACCAGCAGCCAGTACCAAACAGGTAATTCACCCCTCCACTTT. Translating it yields CTSSQYQTGNSPLHF.

The chain combines TRBV27 with TRBJ2-1; the D is unclear. This CDR3 is 15 amino acids long. The germline CDR1 and CDR2 sequences are MNHEY and SMNVEV (reference sequence). Deletions cut 3 bases from V and 3 bases from J, with 12 bases between. DNA for the CDR3: TGTGCCAGCAGTTTGATGGCTGGCAACTACAATGAGCAGTTCTTC. It encodes CASSLMAGNYNEQFF.

V and J are TRBV5-1 and TRBJ2-2; D may be TRBD1 (5 bases). The germline V gene encodes CDR1 SGHRS and CDR2 YFSETQ. The CDR3 is 16 amino acids. V was cut by 4 bases and J by 4 bases, with 17 bases left in between. The CDR3 DNA sequence: TGCGCCAGCAGCAAAGTGGCACAGGTCGGCACCGGGGAGCTGTTTTTT. This translates into CASSKVAQVGTGELFF.

This clone is a singleton in its sample. J is TRBJ2-3 and V is TRBV6-6; 7 positions match TRBD2. Losses at the gene ends were 5 bases for V and 6 bases for J; bases not matched to a gene: 17. The CDR3 covers 17 residues. Per germline, CDR1 MNHNY and CDR2 SVGAGI (reference sequence). CDR3 nucleotides: TGTGCCAGCAGTCCCACGTGGAGCGGGATTCGGGGTGATACGCAGTATTTT. As protein: CASSPTWSGIRGDTQYF.

The V and J genes are TRBV12-3 or TRBV12-4 and TRBJ1-2; unclear D gene. Trimming left V 6 bases short and J 6 bases short, with 14 bases between. The CDR3 runs 13 residues. Written as DNA, the CDR3 is TGTGCCAGCAGCTTGCCCGGGGAGGATGGCTACACCTTC. It is translated as CASSLPGEDGYTF.

The gene calls are TRBV5-1 and TRBJ1-1; maybe TRBD1 (5 bases). CDR1 is SGHRS and CDR2 is YFSETQ in the germline V gene. The germline V and J ends were trimmed by 4 bases and 1 base, with 14 bases remaining between them. CDR3 length: 15 amino acids. In DNA, the CDR3 is TGCGCCAGCAGCCCTAACGGGGGAGCGAACACTGAAGCTTTCTTT. Encoded protein: CASSPNGGANTEAFF.